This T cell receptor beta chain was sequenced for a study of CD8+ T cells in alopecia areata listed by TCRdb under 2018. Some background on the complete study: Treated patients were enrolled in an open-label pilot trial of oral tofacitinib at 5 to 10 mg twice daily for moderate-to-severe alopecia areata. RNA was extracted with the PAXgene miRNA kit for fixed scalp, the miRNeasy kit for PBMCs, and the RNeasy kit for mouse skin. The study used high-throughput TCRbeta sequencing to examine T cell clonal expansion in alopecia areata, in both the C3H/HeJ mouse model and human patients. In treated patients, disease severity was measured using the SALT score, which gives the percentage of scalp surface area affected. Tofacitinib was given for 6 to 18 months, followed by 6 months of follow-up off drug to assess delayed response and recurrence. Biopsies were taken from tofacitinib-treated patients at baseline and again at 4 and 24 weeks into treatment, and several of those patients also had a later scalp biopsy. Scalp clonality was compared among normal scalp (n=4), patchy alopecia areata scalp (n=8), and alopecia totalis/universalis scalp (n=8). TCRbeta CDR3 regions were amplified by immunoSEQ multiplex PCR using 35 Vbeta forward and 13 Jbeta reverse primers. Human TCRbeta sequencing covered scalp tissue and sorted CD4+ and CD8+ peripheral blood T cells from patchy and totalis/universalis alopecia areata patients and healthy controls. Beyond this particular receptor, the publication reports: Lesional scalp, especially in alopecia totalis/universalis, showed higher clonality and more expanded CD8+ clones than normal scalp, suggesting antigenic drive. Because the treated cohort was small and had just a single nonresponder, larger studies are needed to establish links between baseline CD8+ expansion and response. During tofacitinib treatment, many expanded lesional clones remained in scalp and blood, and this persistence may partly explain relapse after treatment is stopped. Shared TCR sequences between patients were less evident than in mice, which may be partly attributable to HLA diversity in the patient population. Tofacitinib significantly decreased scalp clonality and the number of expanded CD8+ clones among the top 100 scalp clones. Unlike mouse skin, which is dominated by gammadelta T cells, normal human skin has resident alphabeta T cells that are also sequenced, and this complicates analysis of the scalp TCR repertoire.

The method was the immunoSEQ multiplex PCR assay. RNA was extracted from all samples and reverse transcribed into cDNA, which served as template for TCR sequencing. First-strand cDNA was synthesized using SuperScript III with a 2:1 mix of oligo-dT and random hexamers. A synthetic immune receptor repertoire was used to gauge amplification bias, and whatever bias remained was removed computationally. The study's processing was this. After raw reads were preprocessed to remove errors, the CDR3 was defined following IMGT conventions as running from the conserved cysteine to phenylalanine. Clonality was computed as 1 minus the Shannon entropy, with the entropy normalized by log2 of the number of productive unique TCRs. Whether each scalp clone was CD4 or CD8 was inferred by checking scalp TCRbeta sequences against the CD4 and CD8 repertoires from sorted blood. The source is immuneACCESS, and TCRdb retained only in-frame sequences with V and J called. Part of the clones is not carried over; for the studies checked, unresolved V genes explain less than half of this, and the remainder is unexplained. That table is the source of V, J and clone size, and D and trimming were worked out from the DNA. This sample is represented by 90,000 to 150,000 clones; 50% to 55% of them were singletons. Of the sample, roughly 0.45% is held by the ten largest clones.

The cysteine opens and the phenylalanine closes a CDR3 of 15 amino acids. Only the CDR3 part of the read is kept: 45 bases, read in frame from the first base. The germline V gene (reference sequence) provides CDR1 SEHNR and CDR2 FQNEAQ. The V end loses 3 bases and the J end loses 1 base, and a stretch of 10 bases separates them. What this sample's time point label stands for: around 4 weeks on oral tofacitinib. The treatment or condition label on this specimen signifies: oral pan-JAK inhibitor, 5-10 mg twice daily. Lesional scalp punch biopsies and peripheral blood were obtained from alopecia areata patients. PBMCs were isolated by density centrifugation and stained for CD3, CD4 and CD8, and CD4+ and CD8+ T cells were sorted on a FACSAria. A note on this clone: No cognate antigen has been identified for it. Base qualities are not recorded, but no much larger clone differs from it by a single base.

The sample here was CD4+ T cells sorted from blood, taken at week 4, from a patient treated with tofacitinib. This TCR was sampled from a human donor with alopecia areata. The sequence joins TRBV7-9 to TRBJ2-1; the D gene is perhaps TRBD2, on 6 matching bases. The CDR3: CASSLAGTSYNEQFF. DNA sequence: TGTGCCAGCAGCTTGGCCGGGACTTCCTACAATGAGCAGTTCTTC.